The clone carrying this TCR beta chain has at least ten counts. Antigen specificity is unknown. The entry originates in a study of breast tumors, draining lymph nodes, adjacent tissues. One entry per CDR3 protein results from TCRdb running MiXCR on the multiplex PCR reads. The profile shows around 150,000 distinct CDR3 sequences, about 33% of them singletons. Germline CDR1 reads MNHEY; CDR2 reads SVGAGI. V was pared by 6 bases and J by 9 bases, with 12 bases of the junction left unmatched. The CDR3 is 17 amino acids. Samples came from axillary lymph nodes draining the breast cancer. General study findings and limits: Tumor TCR diversity was below lymph nodes but above nontumor tissue. Tumor and nontumor repertoires were significantly more similar in luminal-like than in basal-like breast cancer. Data fit most tumor T cells coming from lymph node, expanding in tumor. That most tumor T cells come from lymph nodes remained unproven.

V gene TRBV6-5 combines with J gene TRBJ2-1; 15 bases are a match to TRBD2. Sequencing was performed on axillary lymph node tissue. This receptor was taken from a female donor with breast cancer. Some clones in this sample may be carry-over from other donors' samples. The CDR3 DNA is TGTGCCAGCAGACGCTCCGCCGGGACTAGCGGGGGGCGTGAGCAGTTCTTC. This codes for CASRRSAGTSGGREQFF.